Shown below are 2 T cell receptor beta chains from a single sample sequenced in a study of blood T cells in healthy people across ages. A second PCR of roughly 7 to 11 cycles used a sample-barcoded 5' primer and a J-beta primer mix. Via MiXCR, TCRdb re-called the 5' RACE reads, giving one row per CDR3 protein. Of some 790,000 distinct CDR3 sequences listed, around 28% are singletons. Sequenced sample: blood. Source of these receptors: an elderly woman in good health.

The chain uses TRBV4-1 and TRBJ2-6; 8 positions agree with TRBD1. CDR3 length: 19 residues. The germline CDR1 and CDR2 sequences are MGHRA and YSYEKL. V lost 4 bases to trimming and J lost 0 bases; unmatched junction nucleotides: 11. CDR3 sequence reads: CASSLVAGGSLSGANVLTF. In DNA, the CDR3 is TGCGCCAGCAGCCTCGTGGCAGGGGGCTCTCTCTCTGGGGCCAACGTCCTGACTTTC.

The chain employs TRBV7-2 and TRBJ2-3; 7 positions agree with TRBD2. Trimming took 6 bases from V and 2 from J; bases not matched to a gene: 5. Per germline, CDR1 SGHTA and CDR2 FQGNSA. The CDR3 has 14 residues. CDR3 amino acids: CASRPGTNTDTQYF. CDR3 coding DNA: TGTGCCAGCAGGCCCGGGACTAACACAGATACGCAGTATTTT.